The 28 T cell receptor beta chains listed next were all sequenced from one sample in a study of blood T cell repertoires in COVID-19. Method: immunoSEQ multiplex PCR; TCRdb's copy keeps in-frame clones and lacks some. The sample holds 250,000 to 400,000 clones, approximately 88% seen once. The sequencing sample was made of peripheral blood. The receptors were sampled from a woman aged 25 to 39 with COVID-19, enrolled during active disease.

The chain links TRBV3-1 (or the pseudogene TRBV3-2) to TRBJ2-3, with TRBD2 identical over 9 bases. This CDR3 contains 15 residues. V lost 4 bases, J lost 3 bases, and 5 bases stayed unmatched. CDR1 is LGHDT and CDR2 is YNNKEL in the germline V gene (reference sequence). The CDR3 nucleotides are TGTGCCAGCAGCCCCGGACTAGCGCGTACAGATACGCAGTATTTT. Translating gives CASSPGLARTDTQYF.

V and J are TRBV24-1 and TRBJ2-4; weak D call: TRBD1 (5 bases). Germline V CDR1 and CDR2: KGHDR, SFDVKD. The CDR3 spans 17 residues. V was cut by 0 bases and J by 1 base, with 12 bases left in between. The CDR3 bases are TGTGCCACCAGTGATTTGGGGCCAGGGTGGGCCAAAAACATTCAGTACTTC. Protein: CATSDLGPGWAKNIQYF.

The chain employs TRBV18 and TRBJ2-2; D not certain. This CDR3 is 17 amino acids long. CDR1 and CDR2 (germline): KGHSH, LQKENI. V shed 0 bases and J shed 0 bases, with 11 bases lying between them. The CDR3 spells CASSPPLRFANTGELFF. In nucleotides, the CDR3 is TGTGCCAGCTCACCACCGCTCCGGTTTGCGAACACCGGGGAGCTGTTTTTT.

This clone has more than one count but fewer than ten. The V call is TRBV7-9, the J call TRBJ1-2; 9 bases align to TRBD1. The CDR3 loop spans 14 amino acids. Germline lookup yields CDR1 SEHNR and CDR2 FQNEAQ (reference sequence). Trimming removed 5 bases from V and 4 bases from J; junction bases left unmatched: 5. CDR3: CASSPGDRVYGYTF. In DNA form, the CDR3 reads TGTGCCAGCAGCCCAGGGGACAGGGTCTATGGCTACACCTTC. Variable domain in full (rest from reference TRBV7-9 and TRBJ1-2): DTGVSQNPRHKITKRGQNVTFRCDPISEHNRLYWYRQTLGQGPEFLTYFQNEAQLEKSRLLSDRFSAERPKGSFSTLEIQRTEQGDSAMYLCASSPGDRVYGYTFGSGTRLTVV.

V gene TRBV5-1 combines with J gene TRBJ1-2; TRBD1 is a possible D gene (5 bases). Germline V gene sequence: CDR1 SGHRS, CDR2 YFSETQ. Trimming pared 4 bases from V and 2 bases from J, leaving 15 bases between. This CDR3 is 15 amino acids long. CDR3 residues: CASSLGDSLNYGYTF. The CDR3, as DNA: TGCGCCAGCAGCCTAGGGGACTCGCTGAACTATGGCTACACCTTC.

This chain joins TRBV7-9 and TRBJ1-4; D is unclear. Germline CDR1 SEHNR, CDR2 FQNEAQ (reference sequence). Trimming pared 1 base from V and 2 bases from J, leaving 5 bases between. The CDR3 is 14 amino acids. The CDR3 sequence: CASSLGATNEKLFF. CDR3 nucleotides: TGTGCCAGCAGCTTAGGGGCGACTAATGAAAAACTGTTTTTT.

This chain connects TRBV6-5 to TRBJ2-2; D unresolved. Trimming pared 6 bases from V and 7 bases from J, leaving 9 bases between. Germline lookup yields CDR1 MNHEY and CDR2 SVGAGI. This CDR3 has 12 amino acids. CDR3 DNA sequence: TGTGCCAGCAGCATAGATAACGGGGAGCTGTTTTTT. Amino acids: CASSIDNGELFF.

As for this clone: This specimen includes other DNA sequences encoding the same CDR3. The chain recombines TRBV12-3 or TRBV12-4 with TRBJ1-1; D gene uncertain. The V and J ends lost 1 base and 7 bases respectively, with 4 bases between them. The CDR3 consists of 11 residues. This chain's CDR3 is CASSLGSEAFF. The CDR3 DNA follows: TGTGCCAGCAGTTTAGGCAGTGAAGCTTTCTTT.

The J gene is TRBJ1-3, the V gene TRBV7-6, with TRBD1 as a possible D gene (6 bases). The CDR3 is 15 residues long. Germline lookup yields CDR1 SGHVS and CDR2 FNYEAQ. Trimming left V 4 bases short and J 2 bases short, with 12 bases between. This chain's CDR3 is CASSSRGWTGNTIYF. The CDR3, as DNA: TGTGCCAGCAGCTCCAGGGGTTGGACTGGAAACACCATATATTTT. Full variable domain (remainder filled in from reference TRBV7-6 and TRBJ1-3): GAGVSQSPRYKVTKRGQDVALRCDPISGHVSLYWYRQALGQGPEFLTYFNYEAQQDKSGLPNDRFSAERPEGSISTLTIQRTEQRDSAMYRCASSSRGWTGNTIYFGEGSWLTVV.

CDR3 DNA sequence: TGCGCCAGCAGCTTGGATCCCCTCACTGAAGCTTTCTTT. This translates into CASSLDPLTEAFF. The chain couples TRBV5-1 to TRBJ1-1; D gene ambiguous. Trimming took 0 bases from V and 4 from J, leaving 7 bases between them. Looked up from germline, CDR1 is SGHRS and CDR2 is YFSETQ. The CDR3 spans 13 residues.

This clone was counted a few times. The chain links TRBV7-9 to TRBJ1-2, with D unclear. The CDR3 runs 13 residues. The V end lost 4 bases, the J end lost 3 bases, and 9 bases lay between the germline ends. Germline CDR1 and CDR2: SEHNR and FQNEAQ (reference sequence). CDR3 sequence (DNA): TGTGCCAGCAGCTCCGGGGTTTACTATGGCTACACCTTC. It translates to CASSSGVYYGYTF.

The CDR3 nucleotides are TGTGCCAGCAGCCAAGGTGGCCTCAGCACCTTC. Its protein is CASSQGGLSTF. The chain is built from TRBV14 and TRBJ1-2; D not certain. Germline V lookup: CDR1 SGHDN, CDR2 FVKESK. This CDR3 is 11 amino acids long. V shed 1 base and J shed 13 bases, with 10 bases lying between them.

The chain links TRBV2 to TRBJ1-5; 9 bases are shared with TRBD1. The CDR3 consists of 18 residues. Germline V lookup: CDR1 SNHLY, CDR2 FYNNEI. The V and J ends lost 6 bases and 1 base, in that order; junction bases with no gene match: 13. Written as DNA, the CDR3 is TGTGCCAGCAGGGGGACAGGGCAGGCGCCGGGGAGCAATCAGCCCCAGCATTTT. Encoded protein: CASRGTGQAPGSNQPQHF.

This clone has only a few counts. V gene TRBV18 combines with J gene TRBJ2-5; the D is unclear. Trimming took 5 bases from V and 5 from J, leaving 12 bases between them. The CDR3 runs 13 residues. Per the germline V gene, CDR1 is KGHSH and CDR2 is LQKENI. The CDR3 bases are TGTGCCAGCTCAACCGGATCCAGGGAGACCCAGTACTTC. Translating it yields CASSTGSRETQYF.

The CDR3 spells CASSFTGAPPATIYF. The CDR3 nucleotides read TGTGCCAGCAGCTTTACAGGGGCCCCCCCCGCCACCATATATTTT. The chain couples TRBV7-9 to TRBJ1-3; 7 nucleotides agree with TRBD1. Per germline, CDR1 SEHNR and CDR2 FQNEAQ (reference sequence). This CDR3 is 15 amino acids long. Unmatched junction bases numbered 11, after V lost 3 bases and J lost 9 bases.

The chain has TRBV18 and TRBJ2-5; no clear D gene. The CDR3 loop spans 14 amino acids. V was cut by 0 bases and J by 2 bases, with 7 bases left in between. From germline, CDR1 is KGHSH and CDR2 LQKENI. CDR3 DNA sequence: TGTGCCAGCTCACCACCTAGCCTTCAAGAGACCCAGTACTTC. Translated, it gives CASSPPSLQETQYF.

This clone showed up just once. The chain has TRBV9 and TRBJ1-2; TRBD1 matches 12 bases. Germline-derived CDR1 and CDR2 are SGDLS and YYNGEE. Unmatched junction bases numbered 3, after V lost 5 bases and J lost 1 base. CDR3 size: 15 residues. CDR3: CASRGQGAGNYGYTF. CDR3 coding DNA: TGTGCCAGCAGGGGACAGGGGGCGGGTAACTATGGCTACACCTTC.

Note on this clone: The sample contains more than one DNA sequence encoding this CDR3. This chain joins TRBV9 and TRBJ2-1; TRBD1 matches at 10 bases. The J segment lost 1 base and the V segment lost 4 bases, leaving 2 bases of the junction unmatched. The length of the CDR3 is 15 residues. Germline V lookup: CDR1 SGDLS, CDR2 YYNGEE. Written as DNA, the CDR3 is TGTGCCAGCAGCTCGGGACAGGGGTCCTACAATGAGCAGTTCTTC. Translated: CASSSGQGSYNEQFF. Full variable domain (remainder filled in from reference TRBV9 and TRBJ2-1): DSGVTQTPKHLITATGQRVTLRCSPRSGDLSVYWYQQSLDQGLQFLIQYYNGEERAKGNILERFSAQQFPDLHSELNLSSLELGDSALYFCASSSGQGSYNEQFFGPGTRLTVL.

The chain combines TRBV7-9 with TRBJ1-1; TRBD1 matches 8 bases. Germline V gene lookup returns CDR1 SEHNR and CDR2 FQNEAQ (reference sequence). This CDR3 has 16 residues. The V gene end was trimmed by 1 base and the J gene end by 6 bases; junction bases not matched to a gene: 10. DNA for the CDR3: TGTGCCAGCAGCTTAGACGTGGGACAGGCCCAGTCTGAAGCTTTCTTT. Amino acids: CASSLDVGQAQSEAFF.

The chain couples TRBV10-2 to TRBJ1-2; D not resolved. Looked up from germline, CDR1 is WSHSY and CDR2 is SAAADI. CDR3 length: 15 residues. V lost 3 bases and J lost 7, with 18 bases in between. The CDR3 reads CASSESRGPEVGYTF. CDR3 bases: TGCGCCAGCAGTGAATCACGGGGTCCTGAAGTTGGCTACACCTTC.

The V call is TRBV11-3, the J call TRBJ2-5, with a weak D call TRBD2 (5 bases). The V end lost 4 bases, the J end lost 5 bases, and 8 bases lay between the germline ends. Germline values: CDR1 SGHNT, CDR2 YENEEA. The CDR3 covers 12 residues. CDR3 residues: CASSSGSETQYF. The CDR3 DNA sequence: TGTGCCAGCAGCTCGGGATCTGAGACCCAGTACTTC.

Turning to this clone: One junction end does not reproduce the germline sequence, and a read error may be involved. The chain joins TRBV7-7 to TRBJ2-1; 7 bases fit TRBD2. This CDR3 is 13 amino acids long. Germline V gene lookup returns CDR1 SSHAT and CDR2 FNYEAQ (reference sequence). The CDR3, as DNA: TGTGCTAGCAGCCCGTGGGGGGGGAATGAGCAGTTCTTC. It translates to CASSPWGGNEQFF.

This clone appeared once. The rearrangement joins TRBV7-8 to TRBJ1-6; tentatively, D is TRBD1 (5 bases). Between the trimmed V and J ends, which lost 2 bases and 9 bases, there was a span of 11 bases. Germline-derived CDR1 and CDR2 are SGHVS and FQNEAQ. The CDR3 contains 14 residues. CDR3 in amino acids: CASSLLGVASPLHF. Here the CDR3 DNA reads TGTGCCAGCAGCTTATTAGGGGTGGCTTCACCCCTCCACTTT.

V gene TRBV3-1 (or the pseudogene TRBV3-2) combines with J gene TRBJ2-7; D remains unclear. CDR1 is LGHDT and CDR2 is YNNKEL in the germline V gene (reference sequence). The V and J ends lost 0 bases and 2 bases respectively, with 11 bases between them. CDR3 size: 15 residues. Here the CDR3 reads CASSQDYGSPYEQYF. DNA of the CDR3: TGTGCCAGCAGCCAAGATTACGGGTCCCCCTACGAGCAGTACTTC.

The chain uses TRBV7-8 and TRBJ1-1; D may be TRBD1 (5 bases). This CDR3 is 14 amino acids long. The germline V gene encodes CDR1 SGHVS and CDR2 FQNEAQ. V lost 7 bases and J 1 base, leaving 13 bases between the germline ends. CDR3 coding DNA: TGTGCCAGCACCTTCAGGGCCGGGAACACTGAAGCTTTCTTT. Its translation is CASTFRAGNTEAFF. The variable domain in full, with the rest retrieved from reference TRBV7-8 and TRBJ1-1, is GAGVSQSPRYKVAKRGQDVALRCDPISGHVSLFWYQQALGQGPEFLTYFQNEAQLDKSGLPSDRFFAERPEGSVSTLKIQRTQQEDSAVYLCASTFRAGNTEAFFGQGTRLTVV.

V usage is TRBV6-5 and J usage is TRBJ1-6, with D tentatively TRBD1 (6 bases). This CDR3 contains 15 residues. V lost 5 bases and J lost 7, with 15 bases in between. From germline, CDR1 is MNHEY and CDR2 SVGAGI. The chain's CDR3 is CASSIRRDKNSPLHF. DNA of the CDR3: TGTGCCAGCAGTATAAGACGGGACAAAAATTCACCCCTCCACTTT.

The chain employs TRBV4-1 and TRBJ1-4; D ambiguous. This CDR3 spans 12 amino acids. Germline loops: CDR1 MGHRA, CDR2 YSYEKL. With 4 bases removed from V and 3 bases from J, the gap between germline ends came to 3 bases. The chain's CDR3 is CASSPSNEKLFF. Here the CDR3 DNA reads TGCGCCAGCAGCCCCTCTAATGAAAAACTGTTTTTT.

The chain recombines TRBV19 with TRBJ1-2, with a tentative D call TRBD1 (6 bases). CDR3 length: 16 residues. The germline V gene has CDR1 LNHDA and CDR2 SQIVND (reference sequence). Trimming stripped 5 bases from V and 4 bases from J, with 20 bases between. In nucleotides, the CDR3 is TGTGCCAGTAGTCAGTTCCCGACAGGCGCTACCTATGGCTACACCTTC. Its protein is CASSQFPTGATYGYTF.